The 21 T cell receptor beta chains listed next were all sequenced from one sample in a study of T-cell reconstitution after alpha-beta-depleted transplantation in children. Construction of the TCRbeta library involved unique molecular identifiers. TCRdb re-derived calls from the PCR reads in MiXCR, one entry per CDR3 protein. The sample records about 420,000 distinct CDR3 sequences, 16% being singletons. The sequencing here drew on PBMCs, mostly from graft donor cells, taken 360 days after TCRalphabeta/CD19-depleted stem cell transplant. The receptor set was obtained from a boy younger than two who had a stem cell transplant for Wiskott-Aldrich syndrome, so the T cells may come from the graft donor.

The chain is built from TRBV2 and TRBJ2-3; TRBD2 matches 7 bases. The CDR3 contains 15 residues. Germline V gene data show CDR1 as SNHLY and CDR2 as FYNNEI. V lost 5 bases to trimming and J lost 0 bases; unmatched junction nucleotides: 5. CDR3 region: CASSLTSLSTDTQYF. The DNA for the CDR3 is TGTGCCAGCAGTCTGACTAGCCTTAGCACAGATACGCAGTATTTT.

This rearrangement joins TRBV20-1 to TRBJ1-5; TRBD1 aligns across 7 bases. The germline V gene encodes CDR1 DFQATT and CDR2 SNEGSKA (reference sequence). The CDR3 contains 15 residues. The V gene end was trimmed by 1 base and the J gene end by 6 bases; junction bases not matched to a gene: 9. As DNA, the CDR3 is TGCAGTGCTAGAGGATCAGGGGGGTCGGGTCAGCCCCAGCATTTT. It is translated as CSARGSGGSGQPQHF.

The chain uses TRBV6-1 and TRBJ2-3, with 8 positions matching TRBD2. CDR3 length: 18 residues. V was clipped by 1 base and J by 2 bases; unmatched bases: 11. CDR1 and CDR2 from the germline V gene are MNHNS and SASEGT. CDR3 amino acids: CASSEVRSGGAPTDTQYF. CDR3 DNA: TGTGCCAGCAGTGAAGTTCGATCGGGGGGGGCCCCCACAGATACGCAGTATTTT.

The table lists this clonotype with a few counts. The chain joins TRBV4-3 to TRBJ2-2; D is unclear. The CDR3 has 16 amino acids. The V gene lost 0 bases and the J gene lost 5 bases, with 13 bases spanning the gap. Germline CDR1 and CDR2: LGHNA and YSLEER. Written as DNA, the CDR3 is TGCGCCAGCAGCCAAGATTGGGTCCGAGGAACCGGGGAGCTGTTTTTT. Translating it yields CASSQDWVRGTGELFF.

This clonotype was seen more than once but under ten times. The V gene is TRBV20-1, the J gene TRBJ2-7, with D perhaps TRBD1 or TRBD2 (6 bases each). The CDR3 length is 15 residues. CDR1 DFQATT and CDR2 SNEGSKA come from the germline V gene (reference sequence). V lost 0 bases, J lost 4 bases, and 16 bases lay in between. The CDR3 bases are TGCAGTGCTAGAGACCCGGGGGCAGCCAAGTACGAGCAGTACTTC. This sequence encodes CSARDPGAAKYEQYF.

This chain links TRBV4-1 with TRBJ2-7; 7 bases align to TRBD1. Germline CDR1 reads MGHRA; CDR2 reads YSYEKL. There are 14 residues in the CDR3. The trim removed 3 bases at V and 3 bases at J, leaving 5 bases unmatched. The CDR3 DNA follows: TGCGCCAGCAGCCATGTAAGGACAGGCTACGAGCAGTACTTC. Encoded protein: CASSHVRTGYEQYF.

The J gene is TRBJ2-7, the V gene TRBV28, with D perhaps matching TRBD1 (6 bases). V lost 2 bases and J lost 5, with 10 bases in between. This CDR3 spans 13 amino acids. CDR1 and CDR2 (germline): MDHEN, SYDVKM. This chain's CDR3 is CASSLMGADEQYF. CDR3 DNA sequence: TGTGCCAGCAGTTTAATGGGGGCCGACGAGCAGTACTTC.

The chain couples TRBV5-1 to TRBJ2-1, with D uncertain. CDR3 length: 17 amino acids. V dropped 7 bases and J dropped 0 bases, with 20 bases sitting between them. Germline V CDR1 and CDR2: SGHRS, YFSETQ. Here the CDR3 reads CASGRSPRWGSYNEQFF. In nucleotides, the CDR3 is TGCGCCAGCGGTCGTTCTCCGAGGTGGGGCTCCTACAATGAGCAGTTCTTC.

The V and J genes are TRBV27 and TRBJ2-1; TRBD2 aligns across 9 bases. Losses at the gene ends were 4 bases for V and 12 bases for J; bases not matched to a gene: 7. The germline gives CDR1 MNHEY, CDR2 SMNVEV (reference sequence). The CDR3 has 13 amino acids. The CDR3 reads CASSYLAGRRQFF. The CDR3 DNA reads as TGTGCCAGCAGTTACCTAGCGGGAAGAAGGCAGTTCTTC.

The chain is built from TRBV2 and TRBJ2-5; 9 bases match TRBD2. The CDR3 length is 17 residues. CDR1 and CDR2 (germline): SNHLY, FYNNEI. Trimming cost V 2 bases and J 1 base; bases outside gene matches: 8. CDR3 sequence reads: CASSEWMGAGGQETQYF. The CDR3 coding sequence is TGTGCCAGCAGTGAATGGATGGGAGCGGGGGGCCAAGAGACCCAGTACTTC. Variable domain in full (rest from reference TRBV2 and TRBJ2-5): EPEVTQTPSHQVTQMGQEVILRCVPISNHLYFYWYRQILGQKVEFLVSFYNNEISEKSEIFDDQFSVERPDGSNFTLKIRSTKLEDSAMYFCASSEWMGAGGQETQYFGPGTRLLVL.

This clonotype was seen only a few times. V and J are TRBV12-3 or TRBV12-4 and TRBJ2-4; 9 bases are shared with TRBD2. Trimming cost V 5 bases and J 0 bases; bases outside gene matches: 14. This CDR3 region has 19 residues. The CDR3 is CASSPGLAGAYSAKNIQYF. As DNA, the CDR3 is TGTGCCAGCAGTCCGGGACTAGCTGGAGCCTATTCAGCCAAAAACATTCAGTACTTC.

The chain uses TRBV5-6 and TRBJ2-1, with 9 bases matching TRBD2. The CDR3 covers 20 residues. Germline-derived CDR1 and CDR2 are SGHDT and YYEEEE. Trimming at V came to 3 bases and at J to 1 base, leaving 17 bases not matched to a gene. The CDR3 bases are TGTGCCAGCAGCTCACACGGGGGTAGCGGGAGTCTATTGTCCTACAATGAGCAGTTCTTC. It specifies CASSSHGGSGSLLSYNEQFF.

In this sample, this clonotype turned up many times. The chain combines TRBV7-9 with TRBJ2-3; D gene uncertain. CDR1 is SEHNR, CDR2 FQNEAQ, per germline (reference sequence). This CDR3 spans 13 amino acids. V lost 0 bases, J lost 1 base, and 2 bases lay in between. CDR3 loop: CASSLARTDTQYF. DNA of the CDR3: TGTGCCAGCAGCTTAGCCCGCACAGATACGCAGTATTTT.

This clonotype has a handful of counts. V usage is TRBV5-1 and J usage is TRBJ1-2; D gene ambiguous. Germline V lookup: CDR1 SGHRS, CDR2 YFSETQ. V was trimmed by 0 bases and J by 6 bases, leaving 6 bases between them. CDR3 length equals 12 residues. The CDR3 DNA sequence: TGCGCCAGCAGCTTGGGATTCGATGGCTACACCTTC. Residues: CASSLGFDGYTF.

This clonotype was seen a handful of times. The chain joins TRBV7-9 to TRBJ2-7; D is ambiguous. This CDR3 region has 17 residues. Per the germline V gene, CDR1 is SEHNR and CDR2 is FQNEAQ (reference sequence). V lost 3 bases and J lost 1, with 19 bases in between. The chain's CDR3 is CASSFRLGNFGSYEQYF. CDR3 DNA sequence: TGTGCCAGCAGCTTTAGGCTAGGAAATTTCGGGTCCTACGAGCAGTACTTC.

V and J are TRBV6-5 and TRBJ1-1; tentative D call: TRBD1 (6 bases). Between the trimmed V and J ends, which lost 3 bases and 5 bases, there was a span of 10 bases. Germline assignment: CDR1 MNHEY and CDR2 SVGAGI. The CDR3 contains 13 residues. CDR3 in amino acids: CASSYSTGTEAFF. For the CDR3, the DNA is TGTGCCAGCAGTTATTCCACAGGGACTGAAGCTTTCTTT.

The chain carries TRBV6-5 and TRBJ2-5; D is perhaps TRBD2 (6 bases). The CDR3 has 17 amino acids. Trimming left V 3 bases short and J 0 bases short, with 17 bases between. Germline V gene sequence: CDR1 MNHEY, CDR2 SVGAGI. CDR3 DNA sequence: TGTGCCAGCAGTTATGGGCTAGCGAGGGTATACCAAGAGACCCAGTACTTC. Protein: CASSYGLARVYQETQYF.

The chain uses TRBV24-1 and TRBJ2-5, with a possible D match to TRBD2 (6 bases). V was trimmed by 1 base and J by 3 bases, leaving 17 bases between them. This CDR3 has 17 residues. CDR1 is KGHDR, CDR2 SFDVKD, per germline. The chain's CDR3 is CATSDLREISGKETQYF. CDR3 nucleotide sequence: TGTGCCACCAGTGATTTAAGGGAAATTAGCGGAAAAGAGACCCAGTACTTC.

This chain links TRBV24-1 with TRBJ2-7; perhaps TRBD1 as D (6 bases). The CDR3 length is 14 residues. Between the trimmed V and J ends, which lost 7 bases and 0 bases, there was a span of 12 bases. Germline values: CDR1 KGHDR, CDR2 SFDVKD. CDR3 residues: CATSPGHSSYEQYF. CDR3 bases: TGTGCCACCAGCCCGGGACATTCCTCCTACGAGCAGTACTTC.

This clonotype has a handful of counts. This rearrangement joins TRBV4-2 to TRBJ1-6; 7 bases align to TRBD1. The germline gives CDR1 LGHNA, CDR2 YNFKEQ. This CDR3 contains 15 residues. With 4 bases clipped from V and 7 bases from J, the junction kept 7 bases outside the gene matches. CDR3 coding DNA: TGTGCCAGCAGCCGTGGGACAGCAGAAAATTCACCCCTCCACTTT. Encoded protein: CASSRGTAENSPLHF.

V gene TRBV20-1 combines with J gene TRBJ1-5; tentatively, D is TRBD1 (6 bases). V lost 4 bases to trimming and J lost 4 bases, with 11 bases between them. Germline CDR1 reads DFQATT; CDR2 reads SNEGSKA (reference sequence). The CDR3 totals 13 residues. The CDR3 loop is CSATPDSNQPQHF. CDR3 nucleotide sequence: TGCAGTGCTACCCCGGACAGTAATCAGCCCCAGCATTTT.